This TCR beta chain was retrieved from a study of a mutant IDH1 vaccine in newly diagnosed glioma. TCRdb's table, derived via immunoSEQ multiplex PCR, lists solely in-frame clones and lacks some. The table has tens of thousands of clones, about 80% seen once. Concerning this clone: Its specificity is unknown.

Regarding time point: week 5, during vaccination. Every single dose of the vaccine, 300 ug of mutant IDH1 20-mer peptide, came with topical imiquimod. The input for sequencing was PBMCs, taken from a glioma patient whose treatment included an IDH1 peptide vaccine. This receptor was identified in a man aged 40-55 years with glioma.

The CDR3 nucleotides are TGTGCCAGTAGTCCCCGGGAGGGGACGGCCGGGGAGCTGTTTTTT. Translated: CASSPREGTAGELFF. This chain links TRBV19 with TRBJ2-2; 8 bases align to TRBD2. The CDR3 runs 15 residues. CDR1 is LNHDA, CDR2 SQIVND, per germline (reference sequence). With 5 bases clipped from V and 6 bases from J, the junction kept 8 bases outside the gene matches.